This TCR beta chain appears in the sequencing data of a study of cytomegalovirus exposure and HLA in healthy donors. Sequencing used immunoSEQ multiplex PCR; TCRdb keeps in-frame clones, though not all of them. The profile covers 180,000 or so clones, with around nine tenths appearing a single time and more than 5.5% taken by the ten largest. The CDR3 is made up of 16 amino acids. CDR1 SGHAT and CDR2 FQNNGV come from the germline V gene. V was cut by 1 base and J by 5 bases, with 18 bases left in between. Comments on this clone: The target antigen is unknown.

Whole-study results and caveats: A list of around 160 TCR beta chains associated with cytomegalovirus was given.

The receptor comes from a man aged 25 to 40 in good health and CMV-seropositive. Source material: PBMCs. V usage is TRBV11-2 and J usage is TRBJ2-7; D is perhaps TRBD1 (6 bases). The CDR3 protein is CASSLAGYREWDEQYF. The CDR3 DNA follows: TGTGCCAGCAGCTTAGCCGGATACAGGGAATGGGACGAGCAGTACTTC.